This T cell receptor (beta chain) was obtained from a study of T-cell memory formation after mild COVID-19. Study-level findings and limits: Researchers found some responding clones in pre-infection memory, a sign that cross-reactive memory joined.

The germline V gene encodes CDR1 LGHNA and CDR2 YSLEER. CDR3 length equals 15 residues. Trimming removed 0 bases from V and 6 bases from J; junction bases left unmatched: 6. TCRdb fed the 5' RACE reads into MiXCR, producing one record per CDR3 protein. This repertoire shows 550,000 to 700,000 distinct CDR3 sequences, about 20% found once; its top ten account for around 13%. Of note for this clonotype: Its antigen is unidentified.

The specimen was PBMCs or a T cell subset sorted from them (not recorded which). The origin of this receptor is an adult woman who had mild COVID-19 (a few samples of this study predate the infection). Cell type and time point are not known. The chain combines TRBV4-3 with TRBJ1-1; 8 positions match TRBD1. CDR3 loop: CASSQDWQGAAEAFF. The CDR3, as DNA: TGCGCCAGCAGCCAAGATTGGCAGGGGGCGGCTGAAGCTTTCTTT.